The present entry profiles one T cell receptor beta chain with its context. The antigen remains undetermined. This specimen belongs to a study of shared clonotypes between healthy human individuals. Study context: The composition of the donors was a couple of women and a few men aged 18 to 49. General study results and limits: Sharing across four donors was highest in naive CD4 (approximately 5%) and lowest in memory CD8 (roughly 0.4%).

Donors were Caucasian adults residing in Nashville, Tennessee, USA. This CDR3 spans 15 amino acids. CDR1 and CDR2 (germline): ENHRY, SYGVKD. The junction had 6 bases not matched to a gene; V was cut back by 4 bases and J by 0 bases. The protocol was immunoSEQ multiplex PCR, while the TCRdb copy is restricted to in-frame clones and leaves out a portion. The sample comprises 950,000 to 1,100,000 clones, about 75% of which are singletons, and approximately 1.5% rests with the top ten. The sequencing input was memory CD4+ T cells sorted from blood. Subset in this sample: CD45RA-negative fraction. This TCR derives from a man younger than 35 in good health. The chain recombines TRBV10-3 with TRBJ2-7; 7 bases are shared with TRBD1. The CDR3 protein is CAISAPTGSSYEQYF. For the CDR3, the DNA is TGTGCCATCAGTGCCCCGACAGGGAGCTCCTACGAGCAGTACTTC.